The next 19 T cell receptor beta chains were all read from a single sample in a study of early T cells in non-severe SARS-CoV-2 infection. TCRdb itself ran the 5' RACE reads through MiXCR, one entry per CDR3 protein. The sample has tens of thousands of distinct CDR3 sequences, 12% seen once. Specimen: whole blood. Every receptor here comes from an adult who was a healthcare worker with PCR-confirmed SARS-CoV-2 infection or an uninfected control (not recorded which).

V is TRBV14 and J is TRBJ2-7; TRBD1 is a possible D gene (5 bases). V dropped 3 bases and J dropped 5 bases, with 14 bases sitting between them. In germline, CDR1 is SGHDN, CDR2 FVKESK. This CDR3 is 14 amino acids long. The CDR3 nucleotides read TGTGCCAGCAGCCATGCAGGGATCGGCCACGAGCAGTACTTC. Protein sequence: CASSHAGIGHEQYF.

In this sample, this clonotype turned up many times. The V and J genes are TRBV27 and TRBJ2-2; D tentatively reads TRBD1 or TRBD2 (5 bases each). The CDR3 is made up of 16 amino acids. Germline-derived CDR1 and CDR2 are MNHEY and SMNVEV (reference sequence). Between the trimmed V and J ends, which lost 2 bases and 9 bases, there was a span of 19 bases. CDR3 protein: CASSLKGTYPPRELFF. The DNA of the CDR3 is TGTGCCAGCAGTTTAAAAGGGACCTACCCACCCCGGGAGCTGTTTTTT.

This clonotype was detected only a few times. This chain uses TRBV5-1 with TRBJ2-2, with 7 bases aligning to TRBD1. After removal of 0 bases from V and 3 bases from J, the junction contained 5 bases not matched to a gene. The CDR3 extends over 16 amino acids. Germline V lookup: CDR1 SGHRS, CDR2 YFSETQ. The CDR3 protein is CASSLAQGMYTGELFF. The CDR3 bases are TGCGCCAGCAGCTTGGCACAGGGGATGTACACCGGGGAGCTGTTTTTT.

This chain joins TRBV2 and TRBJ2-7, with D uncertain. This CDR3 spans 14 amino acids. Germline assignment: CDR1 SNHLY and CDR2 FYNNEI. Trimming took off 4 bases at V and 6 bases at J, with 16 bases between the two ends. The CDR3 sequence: CASSGSGWGGEQYF. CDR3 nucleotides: TGTGCCAGCAGTGGCAGTGGTTGGGGTGGCGAGCAGTACTTC.

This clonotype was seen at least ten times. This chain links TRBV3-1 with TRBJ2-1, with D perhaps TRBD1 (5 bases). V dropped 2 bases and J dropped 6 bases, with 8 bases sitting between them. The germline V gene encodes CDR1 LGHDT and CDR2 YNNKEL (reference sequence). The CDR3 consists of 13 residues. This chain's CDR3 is CASSQTQGNEQFF. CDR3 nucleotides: TGTGCCAGCAGCCAAACCCAGGGCAATGAGCAGTTCTTC.

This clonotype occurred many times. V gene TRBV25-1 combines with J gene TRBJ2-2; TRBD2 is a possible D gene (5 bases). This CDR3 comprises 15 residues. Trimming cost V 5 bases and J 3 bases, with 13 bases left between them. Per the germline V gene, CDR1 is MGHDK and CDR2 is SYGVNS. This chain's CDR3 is CASSSASRYTGELFF. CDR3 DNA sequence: TGTGCCAGCAGTTCAGCTAGCCGGTACACCGGGGAGCTGTTTTTT. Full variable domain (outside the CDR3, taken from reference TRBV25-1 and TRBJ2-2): EADIYQTPRYLVIGTGKKITLECSQTMGHDKMYWYQQDPGMELHLIHYSYGVNSTEKGDLSSESTVSRIRTEHFPLTLESARPSHTSQYLCASSSASRYTGELFFGEGSRLTVL.

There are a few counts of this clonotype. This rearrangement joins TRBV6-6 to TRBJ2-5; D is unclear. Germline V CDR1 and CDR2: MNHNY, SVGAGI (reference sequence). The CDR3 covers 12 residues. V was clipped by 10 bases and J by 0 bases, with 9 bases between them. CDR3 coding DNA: TGTGCCAACCCCAATTACCAAGAGACCCAGTACTTC. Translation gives CANPNYQETQYF.

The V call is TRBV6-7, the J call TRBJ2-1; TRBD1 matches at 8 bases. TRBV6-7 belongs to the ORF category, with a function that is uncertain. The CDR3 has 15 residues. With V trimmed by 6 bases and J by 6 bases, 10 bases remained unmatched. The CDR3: CASSPGGKRTNEQFF. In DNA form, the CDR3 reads TGTGCCAGCAGCCCAGGGGGCAAAAGGACCAATGAGCAGTTCTTC.

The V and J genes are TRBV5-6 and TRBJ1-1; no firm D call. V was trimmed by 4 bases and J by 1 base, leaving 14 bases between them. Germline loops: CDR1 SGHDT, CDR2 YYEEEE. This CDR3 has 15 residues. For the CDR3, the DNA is TGTGCCAGCAGCCTGGGTCAGTTTCCGAACACTGAAGCTTTCTTT. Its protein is CASSLGQFPNTEAFF.

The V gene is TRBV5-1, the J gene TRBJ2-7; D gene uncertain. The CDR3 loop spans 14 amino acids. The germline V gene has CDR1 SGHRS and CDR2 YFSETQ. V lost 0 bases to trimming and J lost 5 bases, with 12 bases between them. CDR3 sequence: CASSLVHSGNEQYF. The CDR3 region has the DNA TGCGCCAGCAGCTTGGTACATTCTGGAAACGAGCAGTACTTC.

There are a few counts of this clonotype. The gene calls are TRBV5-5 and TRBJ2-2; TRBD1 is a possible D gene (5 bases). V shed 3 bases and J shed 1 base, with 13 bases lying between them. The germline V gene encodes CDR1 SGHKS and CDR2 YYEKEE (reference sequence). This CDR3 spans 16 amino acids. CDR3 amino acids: CASSSPRQGNTGELFF. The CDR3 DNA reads TGTGCCAGCAGCTCCCCTAGGCAGGGGAACACCGGGGAGCTGTTTTTT.

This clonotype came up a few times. The chain's CDR3 is CASSKVGGPNEQYF. The CDR3 nucleotides read TGTGCCAGCAGCAAAGTGGGTGGGCCCAACGAGCAGTACTTC. The chain uses TRBV7-9 and TRBJ2-7; no clear D gene. Germline values: CDR1 SEHNR, CDR2 FQNEAQ (reference sequence). The CDR3 consists of 14 residues. V lost 5 bases and J lost 5, with 16 bases in between.

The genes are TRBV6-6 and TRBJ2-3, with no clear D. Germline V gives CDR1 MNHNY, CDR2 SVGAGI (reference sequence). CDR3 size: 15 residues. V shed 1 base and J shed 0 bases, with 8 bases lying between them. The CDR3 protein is CASSYFGPSTDTQYF. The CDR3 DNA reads TGTGCCAGCAGTTACTTCGGGCCCAGCACAGATACGCAGTATTTT.

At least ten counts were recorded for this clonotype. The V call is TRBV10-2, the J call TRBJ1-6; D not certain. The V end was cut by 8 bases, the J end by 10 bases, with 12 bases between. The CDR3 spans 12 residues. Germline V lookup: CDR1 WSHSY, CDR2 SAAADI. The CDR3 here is CASRAGGSPLHF. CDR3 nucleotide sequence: TGCGCCAGCCGGGCAGGCGGGTCACCCCTCCACTTT.

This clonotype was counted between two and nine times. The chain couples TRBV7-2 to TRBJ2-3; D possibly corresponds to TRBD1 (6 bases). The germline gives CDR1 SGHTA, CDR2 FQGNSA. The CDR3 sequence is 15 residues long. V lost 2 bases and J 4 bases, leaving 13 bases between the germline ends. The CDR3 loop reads CASSLSHRVSDTQYF. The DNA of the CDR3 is TGTGCCAGCAGCTTATCCCACAGGGTTTCAGATACGCAGTATTTT.

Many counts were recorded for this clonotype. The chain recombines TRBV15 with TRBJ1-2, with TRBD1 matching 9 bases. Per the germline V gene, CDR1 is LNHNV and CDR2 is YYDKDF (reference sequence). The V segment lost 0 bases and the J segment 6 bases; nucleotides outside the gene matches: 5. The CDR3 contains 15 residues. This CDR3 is CATSRENRGRDGYTF. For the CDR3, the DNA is TGTGCCACCAGCAGAGAGAACAGGGGGCGCGATGGCTACACCTTC.

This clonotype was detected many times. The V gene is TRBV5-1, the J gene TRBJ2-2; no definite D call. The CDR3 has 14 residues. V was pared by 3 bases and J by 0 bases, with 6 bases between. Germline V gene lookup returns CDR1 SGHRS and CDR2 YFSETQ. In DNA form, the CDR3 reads TGCGCCAGCAGCTCATCGGCGAACACCGGGGAGCTGTTTTTT. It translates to CASSSSANTGELFF.

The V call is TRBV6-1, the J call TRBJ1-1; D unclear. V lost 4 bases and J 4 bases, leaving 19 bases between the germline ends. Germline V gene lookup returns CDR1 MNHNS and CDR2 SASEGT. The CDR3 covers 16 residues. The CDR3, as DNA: TGTGCCAGCAGTGTCGATTTTCTCGGGGTCTCCACTGAAGCTTTCTTT. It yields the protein CASSVDFLGVSTEAFF.

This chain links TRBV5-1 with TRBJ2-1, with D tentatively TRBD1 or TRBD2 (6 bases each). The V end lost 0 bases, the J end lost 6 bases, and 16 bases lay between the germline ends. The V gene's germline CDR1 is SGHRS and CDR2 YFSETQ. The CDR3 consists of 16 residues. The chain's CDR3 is CASSLGGAHTSNEQFF. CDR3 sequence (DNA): TGCGCCAGCAGCTTGGGGGGGGCGCATACTAGCAATGAGCAGTTCTTC. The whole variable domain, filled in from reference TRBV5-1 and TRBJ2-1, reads KAGVTQTPRYLIKTRGQQVTLSCSPISGHRSVSWYQQTPGQGLQFLFEYFSETQRNKGNFPGRFSGRQFSNSRSEMNVSTLELGDSALYLCASSLGGAHTSNEQFFGPGTRLTVL.